This T cell receptor beta chain came from a study of blood T cell repertoires in COVID-19. Across the study: Samples came from the United States, Italy and Spain, spanning acute and convalescent COVID-19. PBMCs, B-cell-depleted T cells, or T cells were the source of the cDNA or gDNA that made up the material.

Deletions cut 2 bases from V and 10 bases from J, with 17 bases between. The length of the CDR3 is 15 residues. From germline, CDR1 is MNHEY and CDR2 SVGEGT. Per the study methods: It was from reference gene primer amplification that nucleated cell counts were estimated. Assay used: immunoSEQ multiplex PCR; TCRdb lists only in-frame clones, some missing. V, J and clone size reflect that table, while D and trimming were determined from the DNA. The table lists about 86,000 clones, 65% to 85% of them singletons, with roughly 32% in the top ten. The J gene is TRBJ1-4, the V gene TRBV6-2 or TRBV6-3; D unresolved. The TCR was taken from an elderly woman with active or convalescent COVID-19. The sequenced sample consisted of peripheral blood. The CDR3 sequence is CASSYASVYGGKLFF. The CDR3 DNA is TGTGCCAGCAGTTACGCTTCGGTATACGGCGGAAAACTGTTTTTT.